This is a list of T cell receptor beta chains from one sample in a study of cytomegalovirus exposure and HLA in healthy donors. Repertoires were generated with immunoSEQ multiplex PCR, while TCRdb's copy carries only in-frame clones and drops some. The top ten clones hold around 7% of a sample with more than 130,000 clones, around 81% of them seen once. Sequenced: PBMCs. These TCRs come from a man aged 40-49 years in good health and CMV-seropositive. CDR3s include the opening cysteine and the closing phenylalanine or tryptophan.

>TRBV27|14|TRBJ2-7
CASRLGGFSYEQYF
>TRBV28|15|TRBJ1-1
CASRTGGAGTTEAFF
>TRBV29-1|13|TRBJ2-7
CSVFSGSSYEQYF
>TRBV10-3|16|TRBJ1-1
CAISEQIREMNTEAFF
>TRBV7-6|14|TRBJ2-2
CASSLGGTAGELFF
>TRBV6-5|13|TRBJ2-7
CASTSGSSYEQYF
>TRBV2|13|NA
CASRQGVSYEQYF
>TRBV10-3|13|TRBJ1-5
CAIRGQGNQPQHF
>TRBV6-5|15|TRBJ1-6
CASSYSTGGESPLHF
>TRBV18|14|TRBJ1-1
CASSPPQGAREAFF
>TRBV7-2|13|TRBJ1-2
CASNRGQGSGYTF
>TRBV19|14|TRBJ2-7
CASSIGTGTFEQYF
>TRBV27|14|TRBJ2-5
CASSFLQGLETQYF
>TRBV30|13|TRBJ1-3
CASALGAGNTIYF
>TRBV5-1|18|TRBJ1-4
CASSLVGTGEFTNEKLFF
>TRBV7-6|16|TRBJ2-1
CASSSTKGSSYNEQFF
>TRBV29-1|12|TRBJ2-5
CSVVAGGETQYF
>TRBV27|16|TRBJ2-7
CASSSGQGARIYEQYF
>TRBV14|14|TRBJ2-4
CASSQKAAKNIQYF
>TRBV4-1|17|TRBJ1-2
CASSQVGQGAWNYGYTF
>TRBV4-1|13|TRBJ2-7
CASRGLAGDEQYF
>TRBV5-1|15|TRBJ2-1
CASSSRPGLPNEQFF
>TRBV11-2|15|TRBJ2-1
CASSGHWAVVDEQFF
>TRBV7-8|13|TRBJ1-4
CASSFRGGEKLFF
>TRBV7-9|15|TRBJ2-4
CASSLARQGIDIQYF
>TRBV5-4|13|TRBJ1-2
CATKTGVVYGYTF
>TRBV5-5|14|TRBJ2-5
CASSFIGQAQTQYF
>TRBV19|15|TRBJ2-3
CASRLAGGPTDTQYF
>TRBV7-6|15|TRBJ1-2
CASSLAAGGAGGYTF
>TRBV9|17|TRBJ2-3
CASSPEGRGLSTDTQYF
>TRBV5-1|17|TRBJ2-7
CASSLDFRVGGNHEQYF
>TRBV7-9|16|TRBJ2-7
CASSPRGDRGYYEQYF
>TRBV5-8|14|TRBJ1-5
CASSSRQGVQPQHF
>TRBV2|14|TRBJ1-5
CASSTGLGNQPQHF
>TRBV6-5|16|TRBJ2-7
CASSYSRGGTPYEQYF
>TRBV28|13|TRBJ1-2
CASSLTGSYGYTF
>TRBV5-1|16|TRBJ2-1
CASSLVAGGRPREQFF
>TRBV11-2|14|TRBJ2-5
CASSSLMGRETQYF
>TRBV7-9|15|TRBJ1-2
CASSFATGGGYGYTF
>TRBV30|17|TRBJ2-3
CAWRYRGPLSHTDTQYF
>TRBV5-1|16|TRBJ2-2
CASSPRLAEGTGELFF
>TRBV2|11|TRBJ1-2
CASRDSYGYTF
>TRBV5-1|14|TRBJ2-7
CASSLAGQGYEQYF
>TRBV10-3|14|TRBJ2-7
CAIGMGTASYEQYF
>TRBV30|16|TRBJ1-1
CAWSGAWGQMSTEAFF
>TRBV7-9|14|TRBJ2-5
CASSLAGRSETQYF
>TRBV9|13|TRBJ1-2
CASSGAGGYGYTF
>TRBV11-3|16|TRBJ2-7
CASSLVSLRSRDEQYF
>TRBV19|14|TRBJ1-1
CASATGTMNTEAFF
>TRBV19|15|TRBJ2-5
CASSILGGTQETQYF
>TRBV6-5|15|TRBJ2-2
CASSYEQGPTGELFF
>TRBV18|13|TRBJ1-2
CASSPPGEEGYTF
>TRBV27|15|TRBJ2-2
CASTPGAANTGELFF
>TRBV6-1|14|TRBJ2-7
CASSLGQALYEQYF
>TRBV28|15|TRBJ2-5
CASSLSGGRVETQYF